This T cell receptor beta chain stems from a study of siplizumab effects on memory and regulatory T cells. Points from the study as a whole: It was never confirmed that proliferating Tregs from siplizumab cultures were suppressive.

Using immunoSEQ multiplex PCR, the repertoire was profiled, and TCRdb retains in-frame clones only, with some absent. The data contain over 85,000 clones, 92% of them singletons. The CDR3 covers 16 residues. V dropped 4 bases and J dropped 2 bases, with 15 bases sitting between them. Per the germline V gene, CDR1 is MGHRA and CDR2 is YSYEKL. Of note for this clone: Its antigen is currently unknown.

Material: CD4+ T cells sorted from blood. V usage is TRBV4-1 and J usage is TRBJ1-5; D is ambiguous. This receptor was taken from a human donor in good health. CDR3 in DNA: TGCGCCAGCAGCCGGGAGGGAGGAAGACGCAATCAGCCCCAGCATTTT. Translating it yields CASSREGGRRNQPQHF.